The present T cell receptor beta chain was sequenced within a study of blood T cell repertoires in COVID-19. About the research overall: T cells, B-cell-depleted T cells, or PBMCs provided the cDNA or gDNA that served as material.

Original data processing: Estimation of nucleated cell counts was performed using reference gene primer amplification. Using immunoSEQ multiplex PCR, the repertoire was profiled, and TCRdb retains in-frame clones only, with some absent. That table gives V, J and clone size, and the DNA gave D and trimming. The sample contains over 450,000 clones, roughly 87% of which appear only once. The V end lost 2 bases, the J end lost 5 bases, and 15 bases lay between the germline ends. Germline CDR1 reads LNHDA; CDR2 reads SQIVND (reference sequence). CDR3 size: 16 residues. This TCR was sampled from a man between 18 and 29 years old with COVID-19, enrolled during active disease. The gene calls are TRBV19 and TRBJ1-4; perhaps TRBD1 as D (6 bases). Sequencing was carried out using peripheral blood. The CDR3 DNA follows: TGTGCCAGTAGTATACACCGGGCAGGGGAGAATGAAAAACTGTTTTTT. This translates into CASSIHRAGENEKLFF.